A single sample is the source of the 30 T cell receptor beta chains below, sequenced in a study of shared clonotypes between healthy human individuals. Terminally differentiated effector memory CD45RA+ cells were excluded from the naive CD8 cells, which were CD45RO-negative and positively selected for CCR7. Using immunoSEQ multiplex PCR, the repertoire was profiled, and TCRdb retains in-frame clones only, with some absent. Here the sample spans 1.5 million to 2.5 million clones, just under 95% being singletons. What was sequenced was naive CD8+ T cells sorted from blood. Receptor source: a man between 18 and 35 years old in good health.

The chain couples TRBV14 to TRBJ1-1; D is uncertain. The length of the CDR3 is 15 residues. Germline-derived CDR1 and CDR2 are SGHDN and FVKESK. V was clipped by 4 bases and J by 0 bases, with 12 bases between them. The chain's CDR3 is CASSLLAGMNTEAFF. The CDR3 coding sequence is TGTGCCAGCAGCCTCTTAGCCGGGATGAACACTGAAGCTTTCTTT.

The chain employs TRBV27 and TRBJ2-4; no definite D call. Looked up from germline, CDR1 is MNHEY and CDR2 is SMNVEV (reference sequence). The CDR3 covers 16 residues. V was shortened by 0 bases and J by 6 bases, with 15 bases between the two germline ends. The CDR3: CASSLSSGEVGNIQYF. The DNA of the CDR3 is TGTGCCAGCAGTTTATCGTCGGGTGAGGTGGGAAACATTCAGTACTTC.

The chain couples TRBV27 to TRBJ2-1; 11 nucleotides agree with TRBD2. The CDR3 has 13 residues. The germline gives CDR1 MNHEY, CDR2 SMNVEV (reference sequence). Trimming took 5 bases from V and 13 from J; bases not matched to a gene: 7. The CDR3 DNA sequence: TGTGCCAGCAGTCCCACCCTAGCGGGGGGACAGTTCTTC. Translation: CASSPTLAGGQFF.

Comment on this clone: The sample has other DNA sequences that encode this CDR3 too. The V call is TRBV14, the J call TRBJ1-1; a weak D match, TRBD1 (5 bases). This CDR3 region has 13 residues. V lost 1 base to trimming and J lost 4 bases, with 7 bases between them. The germline V gene encodes CDR1 SGHDN and CDR2 FVKESK. The CDR3 DNA follows: TGTGCCAGCAGCCAAGGGAGGGGCACTGAAGCTTTCTTT. Translation gives CASSQGRGTEAFF.

This sequence joins TRBV27 and TRBJ2-7; D call uncertain. The CDR3 sequence is 14 residues long. Germline V gene lookup returns CDR1 MNHEY and CDR2 SMNVEV (reference sequence). Between the trimmed V and J ends, which lost 5 bases and 2 bases, there was a span of 13 bases. The CDR3 protein is CASSPQVAAYEQYF. The CDR3 DNA sequence: TGTGCCAGCAGTCCCCAGGTCGCCGCCTACGAGCAGTACTTC.

CDR3 nucleotide sequence: TGCGCCAGCAGCTCAAGAAAGGGCCAAATGAACACTGAAGCTTTCTTT. It specifies CASSSRKGQMNTEAFF. The V gene is TRBV4-1, the J gene TRBJ1-1; D remains unclear. Trimming took off 5 bases at V and 0 bases at J, with 16 bases between the two ends. This CDR3 comprises 16 residues. The germline gives CDR1 MGHRA, CDR2 YSYEKL.

CDR3 amino acids: CASSLDRGPEQFF. DNA for the CDR3: TGTGCCAGCAGCTTGGACAGGGGGCCAGAGCAGTTCTTC. V gene TRBV5-6 combines with J gene TRBJ2-1; 9 bases map to TRBD1. Germline CDR1 SGHDT, CDR2 YYEEEE. The J segment lost 10 bases and the V segment lost 0 bases, leaving 2 bases of the junction unmatched. The CDR3 totals 13 residues.

This sequence joins TRBV10-1 and TRBJ2-7; TRBD2 matches 12 bases. Germline V gene lookup returns CDR1 WNHNN and CDR2 SYGVQD (reference sequence). With 6 bases clipped from V and 5 bases from J, the junction kept 8 bases outside the gene matches. CDR3 length: 15 amino acids. The CDR3 here is CASRRTSGIADEQYF. The CDR3 DNA reads as TGCGCCAGCAGGAGGACTAGCGGGATCGCGGACGAGCAGTACTTC.

V gene TRBV9 combines with J gene TRBJ1-1, with D possibly TRBD1 on 6 matching bases. Germline CDR1 SGDLS, CDR2 YYNGEE. The ends were cut back, 3 bases at V and 4 bases at J, with 16 bases in the middle. This CDR3 is 15 amino acids long. CDR3 nucleotides: TGTGCCAGCAGCGGGGAGAGACAGGCGGGCACTGAAGCTTTCTTT. Its translation is CASSGERQAGTEAFF.

In regard to this clone: This CDR3 is also generated by other DNA sequences in the sample. The chain has TRBV10-2 and TRBJ2-7, with D possibly matching TRBD2 (5 bases). Trimming cost V 8 bases and J 0 bases, with 5 bases left between them. Germline assignment: CDR1 WSHSY and CDR2 SAAADI. The CDR3 is 11 amino acids. CDR3 DNA: TGCGCCAGCGCGGGCTCCTACGAGCAGTACTTC. This gives the protein CASAGSYEQYF.

The rearrangement links TRBV5-6 to TRBJ2-1, with unresolved D. The germline CDR1 and CDR2 sequences are SGHDT and YYEEEE. The CDR3 has 12 amino acids. The V end was cut by 2 bases, the J end by 10 bases, with 10 bases between. The CDR3 coding sequence is TGTGCCAGCAGCTTACTATCCGCGGAGCAGTTCTTC. Amino acid sequence: CASSLLSAEQFF. The full variable domain, with the rest looked up from reference TRBV5-6 and TRBJ2-1, is DAGVTQSPTHLIKTRGQQVTLRCSPKSGHDTVSWYQQALGQGPQFIFQYYEEEERQRGNFPDRFSGHQFPNYSSELNVNALLLGDSALYLCASSLLSAEQFFGPGTRLTVL.

As concerns this clone: This CDR3 is also generated by other DNA sequences in the sample. CDR3 sequence reads: CASSLGNYGYTF. CDR3 bases: TGTGCCAGCAGCTTGGGAAACTATGGCTACACCTTC. The chain recombines TRBV7-9 with TRBJ1-2, with D uncertain. This CDR3 has 12 residues. V was shortened by 3 bases and J by 2 bases, with 4 bases between the two germline ends. Per the germline V gene, CDR1 is SEHNR and CDR2 is FQNEAQ (reference sequence). Based on the CDR3 plus reference TRBV7-9 and TRBJ1-2, the full variable domain is DTGVSQNPRHKITKRGQNVTFRCDPISEHNRLYWYRQTLGQGPEFLTYFQNEAQLEKSRLLSDRFSAERPKGSFSTLEIQRTEQGDSAMYLCASSLGNYGYTFGSGTRLTVV.

The rearrangement uses TRBV19 and TRBJ2-3; the D is unclear. The CDR3 contains 15 residues. CDR1 is LNHDA and CDR2 is SQIVND in the germline V gene (reference sequence). V was pared by 7 bases and J by 2 bases, with 16 bases between. CDR3 in DNA: TGTGCCAGTACTCGAACGGCAGTATTCACAGATACGCAGTATTTT. As protein: CASTRTAVFTDTQYF.

On this clone: Other nucleotide sequences in the sample specify the same CDR3. This sequence joins TRBV27 and TRBJ2-5; 9 bases are a match to TRBD2. Trimming took 1 base from V and 2 from J; bases not matched to a gene: 2. The germline V gene encodes CDR1 MNHEY and CDR2 SMNVEV (reference sequence). The CDR3 is 15 residues long. The CDR3, as DNA: TGTGCCAGCAGTTTATTAGCGGGAGTGCAAGAGACCCAGTACTTC. Its protein product is CASSLLAGVQETQYF.

This sequence joins TRBV28 and TRBJ2-3, with D maybe TRBD2 (6 bases). The germline gives CDR1 MDHEN, CDR2 SYDVKM. The CDR3 contains 16 residues. Trimming shortened V by 5 bases and J by 0 bases, and 15 bases separated the two germline ends. Here the CDR3 DNA reads TGTGCCAGCAGTCACACTGGACTACCAAGCACAGATACGCAGTATTTT. Residues: CASSHTGLPSTDTQYF.

This chain links TRBV7-9 with TRBJ1-2; D remains ambiguous. The V end was cut by 1 base, the J end by 7 bases, with 13 bases between. Germline CDR1 SEHNR, CDR2 FQNEAQ (reference sequence). This CDR3 region has 14 residues. The CDR3: CASSLGGLEFGYTF. The CDR3 DNA reads TGTGCCAGCAGCTTAGGCGGGTTAGAGTTTGGCTACACCTTC.

To note about this clone: This sample includes further DNA sequences coding for the same CDR3. This rearrangement joins TRBV5-1 to TRBJ2-3, with a weak D call TRBD2 (6 bases). This CDR3 spans 13 amino acids. V gave up 4 bases and J gave up 4 bases, with 10 bases separating them. From germline, CDR1 is SGHRS and CDR2 YFSETQ. The CDR3 DNA reads TGCGCCAGCAGCCCTGGGGGGTCAGATACGCAGTATTTT. This gives the protein CASSPGGSDTQYF.

The chain carries TRBV5-6 and TRBJ2-3; D may be TRBD2 (5 bases). V shed 2 bases and J shed 1 base, with 14 bases lying between them. Germline V gene sequence: CDR1 SGHDT, CDR2 YYEEEE. The CDR3 totals 16 residues. The CDR3 spells CASSLDAGSRTDTQYF. In DNA, the CDR3 is TGTGCCAGCAGCTTAGACGCGGGTTCCCGCACAGATACGCAGTATTTT. Filled out from reference TRBV5-6 and TRBJ2-3, the complete variable domain reads DAGVTQSPTHLIKTRGQQVTLRCSPKSGHDTVSWYQQALGQGPQFIFQYYEEEERQRGNFPDRFSGHQFPNYSSELNVNALLLGDSALYLCASSLDAGSRTDTQYFGPGTRLTVL.

A word on this clone: Other DNA sequences of this sample code for an identical CDR3. This chain links TRBV10-3 with TRBJ2-2; 10 nucleotides agree with TRBD2. The ends lost 2 bases at V and 5 bases at J; junction bases unmatched: 2. CDR3 size: 15 residues. Germline V gives CDR1 ENHRY, CDR2 SYGVKD. The CDR3 coding sequence is TGTGCCATCAGTGAGCTAGCGGGGGAGACCGGGGAGCTGTTTTTT. Its protein product is CAISELAGETGELFF.

This chain joins TRBV28 and TRBJ2-7; unclear D gene. The V and J ends lost 7 bases and 3 bases respectively, with 19 bases between them. The CDR3 sequence is 15 residues long. Germline V gene sequence: CDR1 MDHEN, CDR2 SYDVKM. The CDR3 loop is CASKRSRQVLYEQYF. The CDR3 DNA reads TGTGCCAGCAAGAGGAGTCGGCAGGTCCTCTACGAGCAGTACTTC.

On this clone itself: The identical CDR3 is also encoded by other nucleotide sequences in the sample. The chain combines TRBV11-2 with TRBJ2-7; 8 nucleotides match TRBD1. V was pared by 1 base and J by 1 base, with 3 bases of the junction left unmatched. Germline V gene data show CDR1 as SGHAT and CDR2 as FQNNGV. This CDR3 is built from 15 residues. Here the CDR3 reads CASSLGTGISYEQYF. Here the CDR3 DNA reads TGTGCCAGCAGCTTAGGGACAGGGATATCCTACGAGCAGTACTTC. Drawing the rest from reference TRBV11-2 and TRBJ2-7, the complete variable domain is EAGVAQSPRYKIIEKRQSVAFWCNPISGHATLYWYQQILGQGPKLLIQFQNNGVVDDSQLPKDRFSAERLKGVDSTLKIQPAKLEDSAVYLCASSLGTGISYEQYFGPGTRLTVT.

Comment on this clone: This sample includes further DNA sequences coding for the same CDR3. The chain recombines TRBV27 with TRBJ2-3, with TRBD2 as a possible D gene (6 bases). The CDR3 consists of 14 residues. Germline CDR1 is MNHEY and CDR2 is SMNVEV (reference sequence). V lost 4 bases and J 1 base, leaving 9 bases between the germline ends. The CDR3 DNA follows: TGTGCCAGCAGTTCCGGGACTGGCACAGATACGCAGTATTTT. Residues: CASSSGTGTDTQYF.

The chain has TRBV5-1 and TRBJ2-1, with a weak D call TRBD2 (5 bases). The germline V gene encodes CDR1 SGHRS and CDR2 YFSETQ. This CDR3 contains 16 residues. V was trimmed by 5 bases and J by 8 bases, leaving 23 bases between them. CDR3 sequence (DNA): TGCGCCAGCAGTCCACTAGGTCGAGAGGGCCGTGATGAGCAGTTCTTC. Amino acid sequence: CASSPLGREGRDEQFF.

This chain joins TRBV7-8 and TRBJ2-3; D is possibly TRBD2 (7 bases). The germline V gene encodes CDR1 SGHVS and CDR2 FQNEAQ. The CDR3 loop spans 16 amino acids. Deletions cut 5 bases from V and 3 bases from J, with 18 bases between. The CDR3: CASSLEGGVLTDTQYF. DNA for the CDR3: TGTGCCAGCAGCCTGGAGGGGGGGGTTCTAACAGATACGCAGTATTTT.

Concerning this clone itself: The final CDR3 position lacks the conserved phenylalanine or tryptophan, pointing to a likely read error. The chain is built from TRBV2 and TRBJ1-6; TRBD1 aligns across 11 bases. Trimming removed 7 bases from V and 9 bases from J; junction bases left unmatched: 2. Germline assignment: CDR1 SNHLY and CDR2 FYNNEI. The length of the CDR3 is 13 residues. The chain's CDR3 is CASTGTGGSPLHL. The CDR3 coding sequence is TGTGCCAGCACGGGGACAGGGGGTTCACCCCTCCACCTT.

This clone was counted a single time. Written as DNA, the CDR3 is TGTGCCAGCAGCTTGGATGGACTAGCGGGAGAGGTAGATACGCAGTATTTT. Protein sequence: CASSLDGLAGEVDTQYF. This chain links TRBV5-5 with TRBJ2-3; 13 bases fit TRBD2. Germline trimming cut 0 bases from V and 5 bases from J; bases unmatched to any gene: 6. The germline CDR1 and CDR2 sequences are SGHKS and YYEKEE (reference sequence). The CDR3 consists of 17 residues.

V is TRBV28 and J is TRBJ2-7; a weak D match, TRBD2 (7 bases). CDR1 and CDR2 from the germline V gene are MDHEN and SYDVKM. V lost 5 bases and J lost 0, with 11 bases in between. The CDR3 has 14 residues. The CDR3 region has the DNA TGTGCCAGCAGTATTGCGGGGGCCTCCTACGAGCAGTACTTC. Translating it yields CASSIAGASYEQYF.

This chain uses TRBV5-6 with TRBJ2-7; 8 bases align to TRBD1. Germline V gives CDR1 SGHDT, CDR2 YYEEEE. The length of the CDR3 is 15 residues. Trimming took 2 bases from V and 2 from J; bases not matched to a gene: 6. The CDR3 coding sequence is TGTGCCAGCAGCTTTGAGACAGGGGTACCCTACGAGCAGTACTTC. Translating gives CASSFETGVPYEQYF.

The chain couples TRBV5-6 to TRBJ2-7; 9 bases are a match to TRBD1. Germline V gene sequence: CDR1 SGHDT, CDR2 YYEEEE. Losses at the gene ends were 4 bases for V and 3 bases for J; bases not matched to a gene: 11. The CDR3 extends over 16 amino acids. The DNA of the CDR3 is TGTGCCAGCAGCCCCACGCGGACAGGGGATTTCTACGAGCAGTACTTC. Its translation is CASSPTRTGDFYEQYF.

This chain joins TRBV27 and TRBJ1-5; no clear D. This CDR3 region has 13 residues. The V gene's germline CDR1 is MNHEY and CDR2 SMNVEV (reference sequence). V dropped 6 bases and J dropped 4 bases, with 10 bases sitting between them. DNA for the CDR3: TGTGCCAGCAGACTGAGTTATAATCAGCCCCAGCATTTT. Amino acids: CASRLSYNQPQHF.